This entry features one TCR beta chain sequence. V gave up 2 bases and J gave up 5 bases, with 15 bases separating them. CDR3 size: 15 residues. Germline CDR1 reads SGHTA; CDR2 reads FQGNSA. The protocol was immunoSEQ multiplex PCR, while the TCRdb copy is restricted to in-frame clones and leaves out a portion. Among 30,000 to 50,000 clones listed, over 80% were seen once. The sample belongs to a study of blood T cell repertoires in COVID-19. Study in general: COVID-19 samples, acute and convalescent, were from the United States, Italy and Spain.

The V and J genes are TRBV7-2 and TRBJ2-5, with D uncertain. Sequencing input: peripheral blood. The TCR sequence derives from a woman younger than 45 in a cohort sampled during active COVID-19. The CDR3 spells CASSLTEVRVETQYF. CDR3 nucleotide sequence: TGTGCCAGCAGCTTAACTGAAGTCCGTGTGGAGACCCAGTACTTC.